The rows below give T cell receptor beta chains drawn from one sample of a study of shared clonotypes between healthy human individuals. The table came from immunoSEQ multiplex PCR; TCRdb's copy has only in-frame clones and leaves some out. The sample records roughly 2,000,000 clones, around 96% being singletons. The specimen sequenced was naive CD8+ T cells sorted from blood. The receptors derive from a man aged 18 to 30 in good health. Both conserved end residues are trimmed from each CDR3. Fields, in order: CDR3 length, clone size, V gene, CDR3 protein. Some rows have no size entry. The others give once, few or many, or a class for an expanded clone.

cdr3_length: 12
clone_size: NA
v_call: TRBV5-1
cdr3_aa: ASSSGTGLNTQY

cdr3_length: 12
clone_size: NA
v_call: TRBV6-6
cdr3_aa: ASSYRGGGNTIY

cdr3_length: 11
clone_size: NA
v_call: TRBV7-9
cdr3_aa: ASSFPSTETQY

cdr3_length: 13
clone_size: NA
v_call: TRBV4-1
cdr3_aa: ASSQGDRPHGGYT

cdr3_length: 13
clone_size: NA
v_call: TRBV13
cdr3_aa: ASSLRQRSTDTQY

cdr3_length: 13
clone_size: NA
v_call: TRBV4-1
cdr3_aa: ASSPIWGGKYEQY

cdr3_length: 12
clone_size: NA
v_call: TRBV29-1
cdr3_aa: SVVGDRGDYGYT

cdr3_length: 13
clone_size: NA
v_call: TRBV4-1
cdr3_aa: ASSARDRGNTEAF

cdr3_length: 12
clone_size: NA
v_call: TRBV9
cdr3_aa: ASSPTTYGVEQY

cdr3_length: 10
clone_size: NA
v_call: TRBV27
cdr3_aa: ASSYDGYGYT

cdr3_length: 14
clone_size: NA
v_call: TRBV2
cdr3_aa: ASIFSGGMNTGELF

cdr3_length: 11
clone_size: NA
v_call: TRBV6-9
cdr3_aa: ASSYSIQGEAF

cdr3_length: 13
clone_size: NA
v_call: TRBV28
cdr3_aa: ASSLTGWDTDTQY

cdr3_length: 10
clone_size: NA
v_call: TRBV9
cdr3_aa: ASSTYADTQY

cdr3_length: 12
clone_size: once
v_call: TRBV9
cdr3_aa: ASGGVPQFHEQF

cdr3_length: 14
clone_size: NA
v_call: TRBV12-5
cdr3_aa: ASGLHTGGGKNIQY

cdr3_length: 12
clone_size: NA
v_call: TRBV5-1
cdr3_aa: ASSLDGPQETQY

cdr3_length: 11
clone_size: NA
v_call: TRBV27
cdr3_aa: ASSAGRGYEQY

cdr3_length: 14
clone_size: NA
v_call: TRBV4-1
cdr3_aa: ASSQVSGPYTDTQY

cdr3_length: 13
clone_size: NA
v_call: TRBV11-2
cdr3_aa: ASSFNSRGDEKLF

cdr3_length: 10
clone_size: NA
v_call: TRBV29-1
cdr3_aa: SVEVGHDTIY

cdr3_length: 11
clone_size: NA
v_call: TRBV29-1
cdr3_aa: SVDAGQTYEQY

cdr3_length: 14
clone_size: NA
v_call: TRBV4-1
cdr3_aa: ASSQYAPGPDNEQY

cdr3_length: 13
clone_size: once
v_call: TRBV28
cdr3_aa: ASSFRGGSYNEQF

cdr3_length: 10
clone_size: NA
v_call: TRBV10-3
cdr3_aa: AISDGNQPQH

cdr3_length: 15
clone_size: NA
v_call: TRBV7-8
cdr3_aa: ASSQGLAGALGVEQF

cdr3_length: 10
clone_size: NA
v_call: TRBV30
cdr3_aa: AWMGTTGELF

cdr3_length: 15
clone_size: NA
v_call: TRBV5-1
cdr3_aa: ASSLGLQGSSYNEQF

cdr3_length: 13
clone_size: NA
v_call: TRBV15
cdr3_aa: ATSRVAEGKNIQY

cdr3_length: 13
clone_size: NA
v_call: TRBV7-9
cdr3_aa: ASSLAPQGVTEAF

cdr3_length: 11
clone_size: NA
v_call: TRBV6-1
cdr3_aa: ASWAGGLGEQY

cdr3_length: 12
clone_size: NA
v_call: TRBV6-5
cdr3_aa: ASISGTLPYEQY

cdr3_length: 11
clone_size: NA
v_call: TRBV25-1
cdr3_aa: ASSARLSYEQY

cdr3_length: 13
clone_size: NA
v_call: TRBV19
cdr3_aa: ASSWGTLDNSPLH

cdr3_length: 13
clone_size: NA
v_call: TRBV27
cdr3_aa: ASSLSTEGWTEAF